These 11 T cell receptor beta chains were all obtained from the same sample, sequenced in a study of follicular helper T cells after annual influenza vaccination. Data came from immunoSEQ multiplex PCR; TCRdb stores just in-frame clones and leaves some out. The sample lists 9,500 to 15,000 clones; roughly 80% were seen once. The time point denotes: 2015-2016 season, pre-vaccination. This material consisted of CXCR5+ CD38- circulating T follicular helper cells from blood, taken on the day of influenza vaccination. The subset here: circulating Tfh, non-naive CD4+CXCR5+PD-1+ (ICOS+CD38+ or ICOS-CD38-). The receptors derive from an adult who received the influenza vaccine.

This CDR3 reads CASRRTGQAEAFF. The CDR3 DNA sequence: TGTGCCAGCAGGCGAACCGGACAGGCTGAAGCTTTCTTT. This chain connects TRBV5-5 to TRBJ1-1; 7 bases fit TRBD1. CDR1 is SGHKS, CDR2 YYEKEE, per germline (reference sequence). The CDR3 is 13 residues long. The ends lost 5 bases at V and 6 bases at J; junction bases unmatched: 7.

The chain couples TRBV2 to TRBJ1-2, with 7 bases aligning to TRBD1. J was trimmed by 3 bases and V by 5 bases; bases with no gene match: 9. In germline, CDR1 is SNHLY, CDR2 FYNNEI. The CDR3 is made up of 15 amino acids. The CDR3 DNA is TGTGCCAGCAGTAGGACAGGTTTTGGCGACTATGGCTACACCTTC. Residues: CASSRTGFGDYGYTF.

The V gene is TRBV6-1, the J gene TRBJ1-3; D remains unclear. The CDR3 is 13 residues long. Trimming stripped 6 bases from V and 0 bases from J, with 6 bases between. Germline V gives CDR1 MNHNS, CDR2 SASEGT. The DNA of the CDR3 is TGTGCCAGCAGATGGAGCTCTGGAAACACCATATATTTT. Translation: CASRWSSGNTIYF.

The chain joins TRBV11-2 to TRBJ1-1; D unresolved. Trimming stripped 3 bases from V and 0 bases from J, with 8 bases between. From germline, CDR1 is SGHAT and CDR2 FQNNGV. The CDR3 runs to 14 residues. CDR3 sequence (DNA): TGTGCCAGCAGCTTGAAGACGGTGAACACTGAAGCTTTCTTT. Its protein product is CASSLKTVNTEAFF. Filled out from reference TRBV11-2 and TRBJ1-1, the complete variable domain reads EAGVAQSPRYKIIEKRQSVAFWCNPISGHATLYWYQQILGQGPKLLIQFQNNGVVDDSQLPKDRFSAERLKGVDSTLKIQPAKLEDSAVYLCASSLKTVNTEAFFGQGTRLTVV.

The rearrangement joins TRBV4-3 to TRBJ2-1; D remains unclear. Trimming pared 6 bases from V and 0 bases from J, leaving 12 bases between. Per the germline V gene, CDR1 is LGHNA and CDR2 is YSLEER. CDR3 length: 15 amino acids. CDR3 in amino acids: CASSLSVSSYNEQFF. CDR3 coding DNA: TGCGCCAGCAGTCTATCTGTAAGCTCCTACAATGAGCAGTTCTTC.

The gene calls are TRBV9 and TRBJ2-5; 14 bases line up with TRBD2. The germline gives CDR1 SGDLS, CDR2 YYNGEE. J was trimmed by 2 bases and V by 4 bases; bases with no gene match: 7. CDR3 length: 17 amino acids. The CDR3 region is CASSSGTSGGLQETQYF. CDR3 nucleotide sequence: TGTGCCAGCAGCTCTGGGACTAGCGGGGGCCTTCAAGAGACCCAGTACTTC. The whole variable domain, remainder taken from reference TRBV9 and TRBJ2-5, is DSGVTQTPKHLITATGQRVTLRCSPRSGDLSVYWYQQSLDQGLQFLIQYYNGEERAKGNILERFSAQQFPDLHSELNLSSLELGDSALYFCASSSGTSGGLQETQYFGPGTRLLVL.

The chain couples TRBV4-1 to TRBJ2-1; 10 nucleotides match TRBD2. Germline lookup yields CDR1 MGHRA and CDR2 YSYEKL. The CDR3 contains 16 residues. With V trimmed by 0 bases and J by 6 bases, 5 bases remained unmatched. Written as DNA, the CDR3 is TGCGCCAGCAGCCAAGAACAGCGGGGGGGCGGCAATGAGCAGTTCTTC. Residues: CASSQEQRGGGNEQFF.

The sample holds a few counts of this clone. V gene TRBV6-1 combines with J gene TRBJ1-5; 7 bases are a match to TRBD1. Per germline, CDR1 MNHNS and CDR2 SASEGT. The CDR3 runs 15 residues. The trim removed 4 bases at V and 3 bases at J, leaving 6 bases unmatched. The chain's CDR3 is CASSVEQGVNQPQHF. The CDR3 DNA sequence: TGTGCCAGCAGTGTTGAGCAGGGGGTCAATCAGCCCCAGCATTTT.

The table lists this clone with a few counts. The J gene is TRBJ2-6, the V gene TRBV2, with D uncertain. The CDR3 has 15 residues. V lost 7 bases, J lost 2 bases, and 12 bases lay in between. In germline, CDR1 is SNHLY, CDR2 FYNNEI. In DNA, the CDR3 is TGTGCCAGCACCCCCCTCGCCACTGGGGCCAACGTCCTGACTTTC. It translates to CASTPLATGANVLTF.

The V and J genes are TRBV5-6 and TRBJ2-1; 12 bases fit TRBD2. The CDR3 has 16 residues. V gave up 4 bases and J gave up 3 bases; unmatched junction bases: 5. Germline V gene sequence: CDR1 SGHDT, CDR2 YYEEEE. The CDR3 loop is CASSPGLAGFYNEQFF. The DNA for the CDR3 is TGTGCCAGCAGCCCAGGACTAGCGGGGTTCTACAATGAGCAGTTCTTC.

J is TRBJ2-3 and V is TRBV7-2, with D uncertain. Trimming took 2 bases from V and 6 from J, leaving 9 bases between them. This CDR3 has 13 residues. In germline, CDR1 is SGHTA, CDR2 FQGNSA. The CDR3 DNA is TGTGCCAGCAGCTTAACGCCCGGGGATACGCAGTATTTT. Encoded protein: CASSLTPGDTQYF.